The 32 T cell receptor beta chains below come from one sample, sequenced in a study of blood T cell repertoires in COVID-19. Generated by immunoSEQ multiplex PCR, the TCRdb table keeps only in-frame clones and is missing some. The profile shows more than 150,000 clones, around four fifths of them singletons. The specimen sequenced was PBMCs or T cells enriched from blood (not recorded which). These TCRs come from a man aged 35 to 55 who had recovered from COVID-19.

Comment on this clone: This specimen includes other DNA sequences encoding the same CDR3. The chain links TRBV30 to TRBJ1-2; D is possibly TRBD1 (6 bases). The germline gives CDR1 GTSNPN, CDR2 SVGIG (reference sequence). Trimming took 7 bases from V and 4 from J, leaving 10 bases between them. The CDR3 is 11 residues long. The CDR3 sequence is CASQGSYGYTF. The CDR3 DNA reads TGTGCCTCCCAGGGGTCCTATGGCTACACCTTC.

The CDR3 loop is CASSLILAGGPGNEQFF. In DNA, the CDR3 is TGTGCCAGCAGTTTAATCCTAGCGGGAGGGCCAGGCAATGAGCAGTTCTTC. V usage is TRBV27 and J usage is TRBJ2-1; 12 bases are a match to TRBD2. There are 17 residues in the CDR3. J lost 6 bases, V lost 2 bases, and 8 bases had no gene match. The germline gives CDR1 MNHEY, CDR2 SMNVEV (reference sequence).

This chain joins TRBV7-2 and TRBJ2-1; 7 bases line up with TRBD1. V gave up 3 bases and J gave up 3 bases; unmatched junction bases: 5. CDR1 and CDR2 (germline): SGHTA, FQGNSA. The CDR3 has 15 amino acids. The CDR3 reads CASSFTGQNYNEQFF. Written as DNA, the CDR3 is TGTGCCAGCAGCTTTACGGGACAGAACTACAATGAGCAGTTCTTC.

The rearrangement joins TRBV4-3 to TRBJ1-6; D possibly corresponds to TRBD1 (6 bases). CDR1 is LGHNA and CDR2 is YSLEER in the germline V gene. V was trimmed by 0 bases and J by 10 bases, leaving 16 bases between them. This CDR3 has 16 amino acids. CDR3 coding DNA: TGCGCCAGCAGCCAAGATCTCGGCAGGGGAGAGTCACCCCTCCACTTT. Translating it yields CASSQDLGRGESPLHF.

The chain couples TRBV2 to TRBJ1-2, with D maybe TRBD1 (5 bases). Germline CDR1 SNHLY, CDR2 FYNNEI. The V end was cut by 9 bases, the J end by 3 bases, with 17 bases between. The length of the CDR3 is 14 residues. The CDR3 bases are TGTGCCAGAGACAAGGGGTCTTTGGACTATGGCTACACCTTC. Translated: CARDKGSLDYGYTF.

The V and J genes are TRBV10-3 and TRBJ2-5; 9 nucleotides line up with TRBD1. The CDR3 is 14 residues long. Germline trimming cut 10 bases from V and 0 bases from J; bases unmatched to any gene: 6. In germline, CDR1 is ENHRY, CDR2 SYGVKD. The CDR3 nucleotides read TGTGCCACCGATGACAGGGGGAACCAAGAGACCCAGTACTTC. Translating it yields CATDDRGNQETQYF.

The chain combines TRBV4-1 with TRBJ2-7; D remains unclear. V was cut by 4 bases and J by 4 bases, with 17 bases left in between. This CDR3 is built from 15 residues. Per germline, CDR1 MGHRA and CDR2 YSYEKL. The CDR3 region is CASSRGQRIWYEQYF. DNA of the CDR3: TGCGCCAGCAGCCGCGGCCAAAGGATTTGGTACGAGCAGTACTTC.

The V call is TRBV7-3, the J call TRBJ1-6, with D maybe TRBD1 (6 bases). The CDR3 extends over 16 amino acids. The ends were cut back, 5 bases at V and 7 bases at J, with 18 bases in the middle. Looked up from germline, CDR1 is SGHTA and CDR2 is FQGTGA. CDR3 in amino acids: CASSPERAGANSPLHF. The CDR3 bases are TGTGCCAGCAGCCCGGAGAGGGCAGGGGCAAATTCACCCCTCCACTTT.

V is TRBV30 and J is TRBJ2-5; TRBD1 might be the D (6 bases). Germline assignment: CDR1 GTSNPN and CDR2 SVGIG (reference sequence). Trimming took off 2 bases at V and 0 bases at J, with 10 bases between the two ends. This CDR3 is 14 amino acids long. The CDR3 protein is CAWSRGGNQETQYF. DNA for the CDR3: TGTGCCTGGAGTCGAGGGGGAAACCAAGAGACCCAGTACTTC.

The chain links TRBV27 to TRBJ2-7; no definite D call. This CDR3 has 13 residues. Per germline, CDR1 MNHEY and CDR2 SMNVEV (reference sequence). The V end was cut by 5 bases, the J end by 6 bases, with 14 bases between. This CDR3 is CASSTTLGREQYV. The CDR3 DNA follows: TGTGCCAGCAGTACAACCCTAGGTCGCGAGCAGTACGTC.

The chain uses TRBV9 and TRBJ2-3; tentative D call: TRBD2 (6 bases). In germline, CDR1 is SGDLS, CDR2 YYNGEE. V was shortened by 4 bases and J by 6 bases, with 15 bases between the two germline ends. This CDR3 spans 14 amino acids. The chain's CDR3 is CASSTTLASDTQYF. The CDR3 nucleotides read TGTGCCAGCAGCACCACGCTAGCGTCCGATACGCAGTATTTT.

CDR3 in amino acids: CASSGLASEETQYF. In DNA form, the CDR3 reads TGTGCCAGCAGTGGTCTAGCGTCGGAGGAGACCCAGTACTTC. The V call is TRBV25-1, the J call TRBJ2-5, with D possibly matching TRBD2 (6 bases). V shed 4 bases and J shed 5 bases, with 14 bases lying between them. The CDR3 sequence is 14 residues long. Germline lookup yields CDR1 MGHDK and CDR2 SYGVNS.

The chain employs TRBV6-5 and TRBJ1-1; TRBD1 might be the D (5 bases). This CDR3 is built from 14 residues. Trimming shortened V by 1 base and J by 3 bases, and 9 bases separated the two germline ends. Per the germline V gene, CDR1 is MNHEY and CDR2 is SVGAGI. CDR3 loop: CASSYYRRDTEAFF. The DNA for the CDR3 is TGTGCCAGCAGTTACTACAGGAGGGACACTGAAGCTTTCTTT.

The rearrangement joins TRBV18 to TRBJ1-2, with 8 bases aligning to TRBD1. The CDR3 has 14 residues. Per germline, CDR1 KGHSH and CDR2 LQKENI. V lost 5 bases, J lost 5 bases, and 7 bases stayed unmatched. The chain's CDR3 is CASSLDRVEYGYTF. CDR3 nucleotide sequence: TGTGCCAGCTCATTGGACAGGGTTGAGTATGGCTACACCTTC.

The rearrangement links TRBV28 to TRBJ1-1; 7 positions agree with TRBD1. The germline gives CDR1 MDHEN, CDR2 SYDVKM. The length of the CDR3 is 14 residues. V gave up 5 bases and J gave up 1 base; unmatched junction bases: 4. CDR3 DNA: TGTGCCAGCAGTAGTCGACAGGGGAACACTGAAGCTTTCTTT. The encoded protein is CASSSRQGNTEAFF.

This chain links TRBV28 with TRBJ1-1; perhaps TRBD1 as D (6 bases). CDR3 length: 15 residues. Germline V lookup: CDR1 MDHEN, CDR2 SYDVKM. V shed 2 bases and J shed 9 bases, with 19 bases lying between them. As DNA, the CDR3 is TGTGCCAGCAGTTTAGATAGGGGGATACCCTCTCAAGCTTTCTTT. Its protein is CASSLDRGIPSQAFF.

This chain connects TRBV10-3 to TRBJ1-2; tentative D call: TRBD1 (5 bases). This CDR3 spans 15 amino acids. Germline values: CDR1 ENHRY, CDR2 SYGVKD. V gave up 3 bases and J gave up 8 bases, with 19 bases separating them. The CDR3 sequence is CAISDPNPAGNGYTF. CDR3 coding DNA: TGTGCCATCAGTGACCCAAACCCGGCAGGGAACGGCTACACCTTC.

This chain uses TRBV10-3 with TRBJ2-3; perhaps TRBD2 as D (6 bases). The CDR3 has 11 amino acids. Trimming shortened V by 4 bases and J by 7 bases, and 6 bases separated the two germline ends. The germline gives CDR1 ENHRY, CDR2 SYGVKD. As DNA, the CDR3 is TGTGCCATCAGTGGCGGGAATACGCAGTATTTT. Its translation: CAISGGNTQYF.

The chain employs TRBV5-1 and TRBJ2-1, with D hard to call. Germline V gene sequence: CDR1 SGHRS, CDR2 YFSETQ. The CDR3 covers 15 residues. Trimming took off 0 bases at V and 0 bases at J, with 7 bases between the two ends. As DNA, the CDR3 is TGCGCCAGCAGCTTGGTAATGAGCTCCTACAATGAGCAGTTCTTC. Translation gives CASSLVMSSYNEQFF.

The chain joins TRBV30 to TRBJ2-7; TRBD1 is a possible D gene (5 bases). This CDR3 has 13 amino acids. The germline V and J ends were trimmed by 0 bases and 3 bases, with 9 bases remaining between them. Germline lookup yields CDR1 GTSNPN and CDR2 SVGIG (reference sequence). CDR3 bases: TGTGCCTGGAGTGTAATGCAGGGCTACGAGCAGTACGTC. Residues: CAWSVMQGYEQYV.

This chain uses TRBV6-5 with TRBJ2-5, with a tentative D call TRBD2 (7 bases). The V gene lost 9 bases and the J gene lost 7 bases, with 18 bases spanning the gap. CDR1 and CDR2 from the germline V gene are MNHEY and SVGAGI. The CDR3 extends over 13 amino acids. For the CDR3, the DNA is TGTGCCAGTTCGGGGGGCGAAAGGGGGACCCAGTACTTC. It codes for CASSGGERGTQYF.

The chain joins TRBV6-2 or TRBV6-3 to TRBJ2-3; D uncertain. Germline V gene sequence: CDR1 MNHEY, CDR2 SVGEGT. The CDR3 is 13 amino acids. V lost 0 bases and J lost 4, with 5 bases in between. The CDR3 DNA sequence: TGTGCCAGCAGTTACTCCAGGCCAGATACGCAGTATTTT. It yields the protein CASSYSRPDTQYF.

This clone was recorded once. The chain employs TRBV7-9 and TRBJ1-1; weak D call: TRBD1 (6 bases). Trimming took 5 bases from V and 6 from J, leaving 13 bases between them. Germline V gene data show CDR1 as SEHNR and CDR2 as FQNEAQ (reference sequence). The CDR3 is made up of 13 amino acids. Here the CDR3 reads CASSQVYRAEAFF. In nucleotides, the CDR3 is TGTGCCAGCAGCCAAGTGTACAGGGCTGAAGCTTTCTTT. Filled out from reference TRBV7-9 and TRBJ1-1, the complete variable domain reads DTGVSQNPRHKITKRGQNVTFRCDPISEHNRLYWYRQTLGQGPEFLTYFQNEAQLEKSRLLSDRFSAERPKGSFSTLEIQRTEQGDSAMYLCASSQVYRAEAFFGQGTRLTVV.

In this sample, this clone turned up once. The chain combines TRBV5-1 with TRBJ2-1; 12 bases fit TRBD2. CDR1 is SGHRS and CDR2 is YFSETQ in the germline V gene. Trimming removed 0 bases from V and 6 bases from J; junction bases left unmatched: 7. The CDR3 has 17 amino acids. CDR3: CASSLATGTSGSNEQFF. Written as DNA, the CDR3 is TGCGCCAGCAGCTTGGCCACCGGGACTAGCGGGTCCAATGAGCAGTTCTTC.

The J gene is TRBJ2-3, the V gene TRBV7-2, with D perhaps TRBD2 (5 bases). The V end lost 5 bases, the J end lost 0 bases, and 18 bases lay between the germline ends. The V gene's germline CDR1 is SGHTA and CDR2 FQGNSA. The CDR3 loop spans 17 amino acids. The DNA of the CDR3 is TGTGCCAGCAGCCCACTGGACTTTTTATCTAGCACAGATACGCAGTATTTT. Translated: CASSPLDFLSSTDTQYF.

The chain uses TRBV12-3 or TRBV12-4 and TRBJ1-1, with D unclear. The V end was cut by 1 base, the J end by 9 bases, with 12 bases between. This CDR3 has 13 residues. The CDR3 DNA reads TGTGCCAGCAGTTTAGGCCGGCGGGATAAAGCTTTCTTT. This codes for CASSLGRRDKAFF.

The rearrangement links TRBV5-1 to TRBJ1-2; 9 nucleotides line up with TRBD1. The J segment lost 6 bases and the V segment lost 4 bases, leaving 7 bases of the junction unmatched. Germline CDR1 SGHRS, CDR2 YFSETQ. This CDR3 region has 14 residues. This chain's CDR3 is CASSPGQGDNGYTF. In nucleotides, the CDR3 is TGCGCCAGCAGCCCGGGACAGGGAGATAATGGCTACACCTTC.

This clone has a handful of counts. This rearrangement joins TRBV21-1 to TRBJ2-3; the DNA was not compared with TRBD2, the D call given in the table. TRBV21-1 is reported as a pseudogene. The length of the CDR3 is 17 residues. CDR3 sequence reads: CASSKHTSGRAGDTQYF. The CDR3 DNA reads TGTGCCAGCAGCAAACATACTAGCGGGAGGGCAGGCGATACGCAGTATTTT.

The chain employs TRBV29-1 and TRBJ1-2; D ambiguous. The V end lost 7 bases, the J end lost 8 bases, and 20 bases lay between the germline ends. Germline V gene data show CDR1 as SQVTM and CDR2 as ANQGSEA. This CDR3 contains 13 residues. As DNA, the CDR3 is TGCAGCGCGACCGAGCGGCCGTCTGTAGGCTACACCTTC. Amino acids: CSATERPSVGYTF.

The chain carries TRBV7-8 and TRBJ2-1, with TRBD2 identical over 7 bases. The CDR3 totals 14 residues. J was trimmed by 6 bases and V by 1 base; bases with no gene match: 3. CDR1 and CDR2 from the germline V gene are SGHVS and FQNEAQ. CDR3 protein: CASSLGGTTNEQFF. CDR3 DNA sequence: TGTGCCAGCAGCTTAGGTGGGACTACCAATGAGCAGTTCTTC.

The CDR3 region is CASYDTGYNEQFF. The CDR3 nucleotides are TGCGCCAGCTATGACACCGGATACAATGAGCAGTTCTTC. V gene TRBV5-1 combines with J gene TRBJ2-1, with D unclear. There are 13 residues in the CDR3. V was pared by 7 bases and J by 4 bases, with 12 bases between. Germline-derived CDR1 and CDR2 are SGHRS and YFSETQ.

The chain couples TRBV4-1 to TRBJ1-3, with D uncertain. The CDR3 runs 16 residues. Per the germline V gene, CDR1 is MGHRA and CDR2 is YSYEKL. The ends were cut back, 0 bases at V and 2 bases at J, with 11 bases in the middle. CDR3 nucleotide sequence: TGCGCCAGCAGCCAAGAGAGGAGGTCGACTGGAAACACCATATATTTT. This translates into CASSQERRSTGNTIYF.